The clone carrying this TCR beta chain was recorded a few times. Germline V lookup: CDR1 SGHKS, CDR2 YYEKEE (reference sequence). V was clipped by 0 bases and J by 6 bases; unmatched bases: 12. CDR3 length: 18 residues. MiXCR, applied by TCRdb to the 5' RACE reads, yields one record per CDR3 protein. The sample shows 45,000 to 55,000 distinct CDR3 sequences, 9.3% of them seen only once. The entry originates in a study of T-cell memory formation after mild COVID-19. Sequenced sample: PBMCs or a T cell subset sorted from them (not recorded which). This rearrangement joins TRBV5-5 to TRBJ2-5; the match to TRBD2 covers 12 bases. The TCR originated in an adult woman who had mild COVID-19 (a few samples of this study predate the infection). Cell type and time point are not known. The CDR3 spells CASSLEGDSTSGRQTQYF. The CDR3 DNA is TGTGCCAGCAGCTTGGAAGGGGATTCGACTAGCGGGAGACAGACCCAGTACTTC.